This TCR beta chain was observed in a study of human thymus T cells. Repertoires were generated with immunoSEQ multiplex PCR, while TCRdb's copy carries only in-frame clones and drops some. The table has some 46,000 clones, 85% to 95% seen once. Those donating were healthy Finnish infants in corrective surgery for congenital heart defects. Blood DNA came from all available leukocytes, not a fixed cell number. Germline V lookup: CDR1 MDHEN, CDR2 SYDVKM. V was clipped by 5 bases and J by 5 bases; unmatched bases: 5. This CDR3 contains 14 residues. Study-wide results and limits: Repertoires from thymus and blood appeared to show biased V and J gene usage.

About this clone: The antigen remains unidentified.

The sample was blood. The source is a girl under three years old with a congenital heart defect but otherwise immunologically healthy. The rearrangement links TRBV28 to TRBJ2-2, with 7 bases matching TRBD1. The CDR3 loop reads CASSDRAWTGELFF. CDR3 coding DNA: TGTGCCAGCAGTGACAGGGCGTGGACCGGGGAGCTGTTTTTT.